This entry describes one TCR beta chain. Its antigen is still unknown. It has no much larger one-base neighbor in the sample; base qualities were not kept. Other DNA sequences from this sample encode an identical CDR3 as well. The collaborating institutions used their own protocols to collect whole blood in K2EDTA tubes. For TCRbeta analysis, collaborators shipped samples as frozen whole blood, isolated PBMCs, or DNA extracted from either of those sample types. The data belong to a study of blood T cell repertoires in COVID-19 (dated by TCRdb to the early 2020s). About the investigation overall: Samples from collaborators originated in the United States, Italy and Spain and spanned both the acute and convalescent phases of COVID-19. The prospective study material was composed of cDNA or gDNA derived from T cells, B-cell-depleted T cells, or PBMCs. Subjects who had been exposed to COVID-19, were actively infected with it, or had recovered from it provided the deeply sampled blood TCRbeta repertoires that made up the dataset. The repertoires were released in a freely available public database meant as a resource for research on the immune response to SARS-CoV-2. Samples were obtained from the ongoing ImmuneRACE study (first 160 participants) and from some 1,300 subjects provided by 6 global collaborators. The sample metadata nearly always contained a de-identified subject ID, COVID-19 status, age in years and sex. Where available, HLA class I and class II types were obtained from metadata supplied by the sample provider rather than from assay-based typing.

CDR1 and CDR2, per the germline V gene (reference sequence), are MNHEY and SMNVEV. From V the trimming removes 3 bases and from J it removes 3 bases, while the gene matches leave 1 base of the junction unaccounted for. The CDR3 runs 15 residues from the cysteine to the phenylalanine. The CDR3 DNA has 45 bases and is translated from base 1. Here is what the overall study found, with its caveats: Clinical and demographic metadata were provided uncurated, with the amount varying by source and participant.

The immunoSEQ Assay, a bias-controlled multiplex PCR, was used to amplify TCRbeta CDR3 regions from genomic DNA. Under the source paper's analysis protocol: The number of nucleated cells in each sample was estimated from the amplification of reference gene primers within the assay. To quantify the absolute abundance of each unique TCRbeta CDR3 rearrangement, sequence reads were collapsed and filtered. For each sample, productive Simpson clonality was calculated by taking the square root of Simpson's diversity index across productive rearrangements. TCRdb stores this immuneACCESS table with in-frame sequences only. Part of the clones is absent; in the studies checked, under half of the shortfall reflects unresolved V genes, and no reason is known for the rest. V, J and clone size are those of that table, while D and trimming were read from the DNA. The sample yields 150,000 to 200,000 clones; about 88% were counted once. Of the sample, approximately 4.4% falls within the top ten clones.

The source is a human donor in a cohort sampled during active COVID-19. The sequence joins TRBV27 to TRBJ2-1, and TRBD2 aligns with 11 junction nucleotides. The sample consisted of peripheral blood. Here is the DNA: TGTGCCAGCAGTTTGGGGACTAGCGGCTACAATGAGCAGTTCTTC. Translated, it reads CASSLGTSGYNEQFF.